Shown below are 26 T cell receptor beta chains from a single sample sequenced in a study of shared clonotypes between healthy human individuals. Sequencing was performed with immunoSEQ multiplex PCR; in TCRdb, only in-frame clones are kept and a portion is missing. The data show fewer than 550,000 clones, over 60% seen once. Sequenced: PBMCs. The receptors stem from a woman in her 40s in good health. Some clones in this sample may be carry-over from other donors' samples.

V usage is TRBV5-6 and J usage is TRBJ2-7, with 7 bases fitting TRBD1. This CDR3 contains 16 residues. V shed 4 bases and J 7 bases; nucleotides not matched to a gene: 17. CDR1 is SGHDT and CDR2 is YYEEEE in the germline V gene. This chain's CDR3 is CASSLPGQTSWGEQYF. The CDR3 DNA sequence: TGTGCCAGCAGCCTACCGGGACAGACCTCCTGGGGGGAGCAGTACTTC. The variable domain in full, with the rest retrieved from reference TRBV5-6 and TRBJ2-7, is DAGVTQSPTHLIKTRGQQVTLRCSPKSGHDTVSWYQQALGQGPQFIFQYYEEEERQRGNFPDRFSGHQFPNYSSELNVNALLLGDSALYLCASSLPGQTSWGEQYFGPGTRLTVT.

The chain carries TRBV10-2 and TRBJ1-2, with TRBD1 as a possible D gene (5 bases). This CDR3 is 17 amino acids long. The V and J ends lost 0 bases and 1 base respectively, with 15 bases between them. Per the germline V gene, CDR1 is WSHSY and CDR2 is SAAADI. CDR3 nucleotides: TGCGCCAGCAGTGAGTCTCGAGACAGCAGCCTTAACTATGGCTACACCTTC. Amino acids: CASSESRDSSLNYGYTF.

J is TRBJ2-1 and V is TRBV27, with D tentatively TRBD1 (6 bases). Trimming stripped 1 base from V and 11 bases from J, with 18 bases between. CDR1 is MNHEY, CDR2 SMNVEV, per germline (reference sequence). The CDR3 length is 15 residues. This CDR3 is CASSLLQGLALQQFF. CDR3 bases: TGTGCCAGCAGTTTATTACAGGGCCTAGCTCTCCAGCAGTTCTTC.

The genes are TRBV28 and TRBJ2-7; either TRBD1 or TRBD2 may fit D (5 bases each). With 5 bases removed from V and 7 bases from J, the gap between germline ends came to 18 bases. Per the germline V gene, CDR1 is MDHEN and CDR2 is SYDVKM. CDR3 size: 14 residues. CDR3 sequence reads: CASSLGTDLREQYF. Written as DNA, the CDR3 is TGTGCCAGCAGTCTCGGGACGGACCTACGAGAGCAGTACTTC.

This chain joins TRBV2 and TRBJ2-2; D is uncertain. V lost 6 bases, J lost 1 base, and 15 bases lay in between. This CDR3 has 16 amino acids. Germline CDR1 and CDR2: SNHLY and FYNNEI. The CDR3 DNA sequence: TGTGCCAGCAGCGAACAGCCTCCCTGGAACACCGGGGAGCTGTTTTTT. It translates to CASSEQPPWNTGELFF.

This sequence joins TRBV28 and TRBJ1-2, with D hard to call. Germline CDR1 and CDR2: MDHEN and SYDVKM. This CDR3 has 13 amino acids. V was pared by 7 bases and J by 3 bases, with 12 bases between. CDR3: CASTPRVDYGYTF. The CDR3 bases are TGTGCCAGCACCCCCCGGGTGGACTATGGCTACACCTTC.

The chain combines TRBV7-8 with TRBJ1-5, with a tentative D call TRBD1 (6 bases). V was cut by 1 base and J by 4 bases, with 17 bases left in between. Germline V gene data show CDR1 as SGHVS and CDR2 as FQNEAQ. The CDR3 sequence is 17 residues long. The CDR3 DNA reads TGTGCCAGCAGCTTAGGAAGGTTTTCAGGGGAGAATCAGCCCCAGCATTTT. Amino acid sequence: CASSLGRFSGENQPQHF. The complete variable domain, with remaining parts taken from reference TRBV7-8 and TRBJ1-5, reads GAGVSQSPRYKVAKRGQDVALRCDPISGHVSLFWYQQALGQGPEFLTYFQNEAQLDKSGLPSDRFFAERPEGSVSTLKIQRTQQEDSAVYLCASSLGRFSGENQPQHFGDGTRLSIL.

CDR3 in DNA: TGTGCCAGCAGCTTTGAGTTCACAGATACGCAGTATTTT. Its translation is CASSFEFTDTQYF. V and J are TRBV5-4 and TRBJ2-3, with D hard to call. The CDR3 spans 13 residues. Germline-derived CDR1 and CDR2 are SGHNT and YYREEE (reference sequence). Trimming took off 2 bases at V and 2 bases at J, with 6 bases between the two ends.

The V and J genes are TRBV4-1 and TRBJ2-7; D is possibly TRBD2 (5 bases). Trimming shortened V by 1 base and J by 2 bases, and 12 bases separated the two germline ends. Germline CDR1 and CDR2: MGHRA and YSYEKL. The CDR3 consists of 15 residues. The CDR3: CASSQVEGEPYEQYF. The CDR3, as DNA: TGCGCCAGCAGCCAAGTAGAGGGTGAGCCCTACGAGCAGTACTTC.

This rearrangement joins TRBV18 to TRBJ2-3; possibly TRBD1 or TRBD2 for D (5 bases each). The germline V gene encodes CDR1 KGHSH and CDR2 LQKENI. The CDR3 extends over 16 amino acids. V was clipped by 4 bases and J by 1 base, with 15 bases between them. As DNA, the CDR3 is TGTGCCAGCTCACGATCGGGACCCGGGGGCACAGATACGCAGTATTTT. Translating gives CASSRSGPGGTDTQYF. Supplemented by reference TRBV18 and TRBJ2-3, the full variable domain reads NAGVMQNPRHLVRRRGQEARLRCSPMKGHSHVYWYRQLPEEGLKFMVYLQKENIIDESGMPKERFSAEFPKEGPSILRIQQVVRGDSAAYFCASSRSGPGGTDTQYFGPGTRLTVL.

The genes are TRBV6-5 and TRBJ2-5, with D uncertain. The CDR3 length is 16 residues. Trimming removed 0 bases at V and 6 bases at J, with 17 bases between. The germline V gene has CDR1 MNHEY and CDR2 SVGAGI. CDR3 in amino acids: CASSYSYVSRFQTQYF. Written as DNA, the CDR3 is TGTGCCAGCAGTTACTCGTATGTGAGCCGCTTTCAGACCCAGTACTTC.

V gene TRBV9 combines with J gene TRBJ2-5; D might be TRBD2 (5 bases). V lost 4 bases, J lost 7 bases, and 26 bases lay in between. CDR3 length: 17 amino acids. Germline CDR1 and CDR2: SGDLS and YYNGEE. CDR3 region: CASSPRHLAPGAGTQYF. CDR3 bases: TGTGCCAGCAGCCCCCGCCATCTGGCCCCGGGTGCGGGGACCCAGTACTTC.

The rearrangement uses TRBV10-1 and TRBJ1-1; D gene ambiguous. The CDR3 is made up of 15 amino acids. V was trimmed by 0 bases and J by 2 bases, leaving 10 bases between them. Germline assignment: CDR1 WNHNN and CDR2 SYGVQD (reference sequence). The CDR3 DNA reads as TGCGCCAGCAGTGAGTCTAGCATACTCAACACTGAAGCTTTCTTT. Protein sequence: CASSESSILNTEAFF.

The chain uses TRBV25-1 and TRBJ2-3; tentatively, D is TRBD1 (5 bases). CDR1 and CDR2 from the germline V gene are MGHDK and SYGVNS. Between the trimmed V and J ends, which lost 3 bases and 3 bases, there was a span of 10 bases. The CDR3 contains 14 residues. CDR3 sequence reads: CASSDRAVTDTQYF. In DNA form, the CDR3 reads TGTGCCAGCAGTGACAGGGCCGTAACAGATACGCAGTATTTT. The full variable domain, in which reference TRBV25-1 and TRBJ2-3 provide the parts outside the CDR3, is EADIYQTPRYLVIGTGKKITLECSQTMGHDKMYWYQQDPGMELHLIHYSYGVNSTEKGDLSSESTVSRIRTEHFPLTLESARPSHTSQYLCASSDRAVTDTQYFGPGTRLTVL.

This clone was found a few times. The V gene is TRBV30, the J gene TRBJ2-5, with 9 bases matching TRBD2. The DNA end lines up better with TRBJ2-7; the J call may be wrong. CDR1 and CDR2 (germline): GTSNPN, SVGIG (reference sequence). This CDR3 has 14 residues. The CDR3 sequence: CAWRPWREGREQYF. The CDR3 DNA reads as TGTGCCTGGAGGCCCTGGCGGGAGGGCCGCGAGCAGTACTTC.

The CDR3 DNA reads as TGTGCCAGCAGCCCAAACCGACTAGCGGGAGCGGAGACCCAGTACTTC. It translates to CASSPNRLAGAETQYF. The rearrangement links TRBV4-2 to TRBJ2-5; 12 bases line up with TRBD2. From germline, CDR1 is LGHNA and CDR2 YNFKEQ. CDR3 size: 16 residues. Losses at the gene ends were 4 bases for V and 5 bases for J; bases not matched to a gene: 8.

The rearrangement joins TRBV6-1 to TRBJ2-7, with 7 nucleotides matching TRBD2. Germline V gene sequence: CDR1 MNHNS, CDR2 SASEGT. There are 14 residues in the CDR3. The V segment lost 2 bases and the J segment 4 bases; nucleotides outside the gene matches: 5. CDR3 nucleotide sequence: TGTGCCAGCAGTGAATTAGCGGGTGCGTACGAGCAGTACTTC. Translating it yields CASSELAGAYEQYF.

The genes are TRBV7-2 and TRBJ2-5, with D possibly matching TRBD1 (5 bases). Trimming stripped 6 bases from V and 1 base from J, with 12 bases between. Germline loops: CDR1 SGHTA, CDR2 FQGNSA. This CDR3 contains 14 residues. In DNA, the CDR3 is TGTGCCAGCAGACGGACAAACTCCCAAGAGACCCAGTACTTC. Translating gives CASRRTNSQETQYF.

The genes are TRBV15 and TRBJ2-7; 11 bases are shared with TRBD1. The CDR3 extends over 14 amino acids. Losses at the gene ends were 4 bases for V and 4 bases for J; bases not matched to a gene: 3. Germline loops: CDR1 LNHNV, CDR2 YYDKDF (reference sequence). This CDR3 is CATSIGTGGYEQYF. CDR3 DNA: TGTGCCACCAGCATCGGGACAGGGGGGTACGAGCAGTACTTC.

The V and J genes are TRBV29-1 and TRBJ2-5, with D possibly being TRBD1 or TRBD2 (6 bases each). Between the trimmed V and J ends, which lost 3 bases and 5 bases, there was a span of 13 bases. CDR3 length equals 13 residues. Germline V gene sequence: CDR1 SQVTM, CDR2 ANQGSEA. CDR3 protein: CSVERQGRETQYF. Here the CDR3 DNA reads TGCAGCGTTGAGAGGCAGGGGAGGGAGACCCAGTACTTC.

This clone was seen a few times. The chain carries TRBV5-4 and TRBJ1-1, with a possible D match to TRBD1 (6 bases). CDR3 length: 15 residues. Trimming pared 1 base from V and 7 bases from J, leaving 17 bases between. The germline V gene has CDR1 SGHNT and CDR2 YYREEE (reference sequence). The CDR3 loop is CASSLLRGRMSEAFF. As DNA, the CDR3 is TGTGCCAGCAGCTTGTTGCGGGGGCGCATGAGTGAAGCTTTCTTT.

CDR3 amino acids: CASSRRNRGGETQYF. CDR3 nucleotide sequence: TGTGCCAGTAGTAGAAGGAACAGGGGAGGGGAGACCCAGTACTTC. This rearrangement joins TRBV19 to TRBJ2-5; D may match TRBD1 or TRBD2 (7 bases each). The CDR3 runs to 15 residues. CDR1 and CDR2 from the germline V gene are LNHDA and SQIVND (reference sequence). V lost 4 bases to trimming and J lost 5 bases, with 17 bases between them.

V usage is TRBV10-3 and J usage is TRBJ2-2, with D perhaps matching TRBD1 (6 bases). Germline V gives CDR1 ENHRY, CDR2 SYGVKD. This CDR3 contains 15 residues. V gave up 10 bases and J gave up 4 bases, with 19 bases separating them. CDR3 nucleotide sequence: TGTGCCACAAACCCTGAGGGGGAGACCACCGGGGAGCTGTTTTTT. Its protein product is CATNPEGETTGELFF.

In regard to this clone: Other nucleotide sequences from this sample produce the same CDR3. The chain has TRBV18 and TRBJ2-5, with a possible D match to TRBD2 (5 bases). Per germline, CDR1 KGHSH and CDR2 LQKENI. With 2 bases removed from V and 4 bases from J, the gap between germline ends came to 5 bases. This CDR3 comprises 12 residues. DNA of the CDR3: TGTGCCAGCTCACCAGCGGGAGAGACCCAGTACTTC. Protein sequence: CASSPAGETQYF.

The chain recombines TRBV6-5 with TRBJ2-1; 8 bases are a match to TRBD2. Germline V gives CDR1 MNHEY, CDR2 SVGAGI. V trimming: 5 bases; J trimming: 6 bases; junction bases outside the gene matches: 6. This CDR3 has 14 residues. In DNA, the CDR3 is TGTGCCAGCAGTGCCGGGACTAGGGTCAATGAGCAGTTCTTC. Protein sequence: CASSAGTRVNEQFF.

The J gene is TRBJ2-7, the V gene TRBV6-1; no reliable D call. Germline CDR1 MNHNS, CDR2 SASEGT. This CDR3 region has 13 residues. Deletions cut 5 bases from V and 3 bases from J, with 11 bases between. The CDR3 loop reads CASSPTPLYEQYF. Written as DNA, the CDR3 is TGTGCCAGCAGTCCCACCCCTCTCTACGAGCAGTACTTC.